This TCR beta chain stems from a study of cytomegalovirus exposure and HLA in healthy donors. It was the roughly 110-subject validation cohort, separate from the roughly 700-subject first cohort, to which the donors belonged. Of note for this clone: The antigen is unknown.

General observations from the study: Most sequenced TCRs were rare (though some public TCRs occurred in many donors). In the roughly 120 validation repertoires, a later analysis found that first-cohort TCR clusters tended to co-occur. Cytomegalovirus-associated status was assigned to 164 TCR beta chains.

TCRdb's copy holds only in-frame clones and misses some; the assay was immunoSEQ multiplex PCR. The repertoire consists of 65,000 to 90,000 clones, with about 95% occurring once and the leading ten covering about 3.5%. The TCR originated in a young man in good health and CMV-seronegative. Sequencing was carried out using PBMCs.

CDR3 DNA sequence: TGTGCCTGGAGTGTCCCGCCTGGCACCCGCTTTAACTATGGCTACACCTTC. Protein sequence: CAWSVPPGTRFNYGYTF. The rearrangement joins TRBV30 to TRBJ1-2; D not certain. The CDR3 totals 17 residues. With 0 bases removed from V and 1 base from J, the gap between germline ends came to 18 bases. Germline lookup yields CDR1 GTSNPN and CDR2 SVGIG (reference sequence). The variable domain in full, completed from reference TRBV30 and TRBJ1-2, reads SQTIHQWPATLVQPVGSPLSLECTVEGTSNPNLYWYRQAAGRGLQLLFYSVGIGQISSEVPQNLSASRPQDRQFILSSKKLLLSDSGFYLCAWSVPPGTRFNYGYTFGSGTRLTVV.